A single sample gave rise to the 6 T cell receptor beta chains below, sequenced in a study of blood T cell repertoires in COVID-19. Profiling relied on immunoSEQ multiplex PCR, and the TCRdb table lists in-frame clones only, not all of them. The data hold under 200,000 clones, with approximately 87% observed a single time. Sequencing input: PBMCs or T cells enriched from blood (not recorded which). These receptors all stem from a woman between 50 and 59 years old who had recovered from COVID-19.

This clone was seen a few times. The rearrangement links TRBV27 to TRBJ2-7; maybe TRBD2 (6 bases). V was clipped by 6 bases and J by 0 bases, with 21 bases between them. Germline lookup yields CDR1 MNHEY and CDR2 SMNVEV (reference sequence). The CDR3 is made up of 17 amino acids. CDR3 in amino acids: CASRPSQVFGSSYEQYV. The CDR3 nucleotides read TGTGCCAGCAGGCCCTCCCAAGTATTCGGGAGCTCCTACGAGCAGTACGTC.

This chain connects TRBV28 to TRBJ2-7, with TRBD1 as a possible D gene (7 bases). Germline lookup yields CDR1 MDHEN and CDR2 SYDVKM. Trimming left V 6 bases short and J 0 bases short, with 18 bases between. The CDR3 has 16 residues. Here the CDR3 reads CASSPPQGEVSYEQYV. DNA for the CDR3: TGTGCCAGCAGCCCCCCCCAGGGGGAGGTCTCCTACGAGCAGTACGTC.

V usage is TRBV6-5 and J usage is TRBJ1-1; the D gene is possibly TRBD1 (6 bases). The CDR3 is 14 residues long. The V and J ends lost 5 bases and 9 bases respectively, with 19 bases between them. Looked up from germline, CDR1 is MNHEY and CDR2 is SVGAGI. The CDR3 protein is CASSPDNDRIQAFF. DNA for the CDR3: TGTGCCAGCAGTCCCGACAATGACAGGATTCAAGCTTTCTTT.

This clone was seen only once. The chain has TRBV29-1 and TRBJ1-1, with 12 bases identical to TRBD1. The V segment lost 4 bases and the J segment 0 bases; nucleotides outside the gene matches: 3. This CDR3 has 15 residues. CDR1 and CDR2 from the germline V gene are SQVTM and ANQGSEA. The CDR3 DNA follows: TGCAGCGTTGGGGACAGGGGGCGCGTGAACACTGAAGCTTTCTTT. Its protein is CSVGDRGRVNTEAFF.

This clone has only one observation. This chain uses TRBV5-1 with TRBJ1-6; no definite D call. Germline values: CDR1 SGHRS, CDR2 YFSETQ. Deletions cut 0 bases from V and 1 base from J, with 5 bases between. The CDR3 contains 15 residues. CDR3 sequence (DNA): TGCGCCAGCAGCTTGGAGACATCCTATAATTCACCCCTCCACTTT. Protein: CASSLETSYNSPLHF.

The V gene is TRBV5-1, the J gene TRBJ2-3; D is unresolved. Germline assignment: CDR1 SGHRS and CDR2 YFSETQ. The CDR3 runs 16 residues. V was shortened by 3 bases and J by 3 bases, with 17 bases between the two germline ends. CDR3 DNA: TGCGCCAGCAGCTCTAGGATCAACTTACGGACAGATACGCAGTATTTT. It translates to CASSSRINLRTDTQYF.